What follows are 10 T cell receptor beta chains derived from one specimen sequenced in a study of a mutant IDH1 vaccine in newly diagnosed glioma. Some clones are missing from TCRdb's copy, which holds only in-frame ones; the method was immunoSEQ multiplex PCR. The repertoire consists of tens of thousands of clones, with 60% to 75% occurring once and the leading ten covering 4.7%. The time point: week 35, safety follow-up. Vaccination used 300 ug of mutant IDH1 20-mer peptide per dose, with topical imiquimod. Their recognized antigens are unknown. Sequences were derived from PBMCs, sampled from a glioma patient whose treatment included an IDH1 peptide vaccine. These receptors were collected from a man in his fifties or sixties with glioma.

J is TRBJ1-4 and V is TRBV9, with 8 bases identical to TRBD1. Germline lookup yields CDR1 SGDLS and CDR2 YYNGEE. Germline trimming cut 7 bases from V and 8 bases from J; bases unmatched to any gene: 10. CDR3 length: 14 residues. CDR3: CASSPQGAQEKLFF. The CDR3 DNA follows: TGTGCCAGCTCACCTCAGGGGGCCCAGGAAAAACTGTTTTTT.

The CDR3 region is CASSYQGATGANVLTF. CDR3 DNA sequence: TGTGCCAGCAGTTACCAGGGGGCCACTGGGGCCAACGTCCTGACTTTC. V usage is TRBV6-5 and J usage is TRBJ2-6; 8 bases line up with TRBD1. Germline values: CDR1 MNHEY, CDR2 SVGAGI. Trimming cost V 2 bases and J 2 bases; bases outside gene matches: 2. The CDR3 is 16 amino acids.

CDR3 coding DNA: TGTGCCAGCAGTTTATCGAATCCGACTGGAGAGACCCAGTACTTC. This gives the protein CASSLSNPTGETQYF. The rearrangement links TRBV27 to TRBJ2-5; the D is unclear. V was pared by 0 bases and J by 4 bases, with 12 bases between. The V gene's germline CDR1 is MNHEY and CDR2 SMNVEV (reference sequence). CDR3 length: 15 residues.

This rearrangement joins TRBV19 to TRBJ1-5; 7 bases map to TRBD1. This CDR3 contains 14 residues. V gave up 4 bases and J gave up 3 bases; unmatched junction bases: 3. The germline gives CDR1 LNHDA, CDR2 SQIVND (reference sequence). The CDR3 loop is CASSRDSYNQPQHF. The CDR3 nucleotides read TGTGCCAGTAGTAGGGACAGTTACAATCAGCCCCAGCATTTT.

This clone was counted once. The chain employs TRBV6-6 and TRBJ1-2, with 7 nucleotides matching TRBD1. Germline V gene sequence: CDR1 MNHNY, CDR2 SVGAGI (reference sequence). The junction had 2 bases not matched to a gene; V was cut back by 7 bases and J by 3 bases. This CDR3 is 12 amino acids long. The CDR3 loop reads CASTGQDYGYTF. The CDR3 DNA is TGTGCCAGCACCGGACAGGACTATGGCTACACCTTC.

This clone has a single count. The gene calls are TRBV5-1 and TRBJ2-5, with D possibly being TRBD1 or TRBD2 (6 bases each). This CDR3 spans 14 amino acids. The V end was cut by 4 bases, the J end by 3 bases, with 13 bases between. Germline CDR1 SGHRS, CDR2 YFSETQ. CDR3 region: CASSRGPREETQYF. The CDR3 nucleotides read TGCGCCAGCAGCCGGGGGCCACGGGAAGAGACCCAGTACTTC.

This clone has more than one count but fewer than ten. The rearrangement joins TRBV29-1 to TRBJ1-1; D unresolved. The CDR3 consists of 13 residues. V was pared by 0 bases and J by 3 bases, with 8 bases between. Germline CDR1 reads SQVTM; CDR2 reads ANQGSEA. CDR3 loop: CSVEDGVYTEAFF. The CDR3 DNA reads as TGCAGCGTTGAAGACGGGGTGTACACTGAAGCTTTCTTT. Based on the CDR3 plus reference TRBV29-1 and TRBJ1-1, the full variable domain is SAVISQKPSRDICQRGTSLTIQCQVDSQVTMMFWYRQQPGQSLTLIATANQGSEATYESGFVIDKFPISRPNLTFSTLTVSNMSPEDSSIYLCSVEDGVYTEAFFGQGTRLTVV.

This chain joins TRBV10-3 and TRBJ2-1; perhaps TRBD1 as D (5 bases). The germline gives CDR1 ENHRY, CDR2 SYGVKD. The CDR3 loop spans 15 amino acids. V shed 2 bases and J shed 2 bases, with 10 bases lying between them. The CDR3 DNA reads as TGTGCCATCAGTGAGAGACAGCTAACCTACAATGAGCAGTTCTTC. Translation: CAISERQLTYNEQFF.

V and J are TRBV7-2 and TRBJ1-6; tentatively, D is TRBD1 (5 bases). This CDR3 has 16 residues. Germline assignment: CDR1 SGHTA and CDR2 FQGNSA. V shed 4 bases and J shed 2 bases, with 12 bases lying between them. CDR3 protein: CASSSPRGAYNSPLHF. The CDR3 coding sequence is TGTGCCAGCAGCTCCCCCCGGGGCGCCTATAATTCACCCCTCCACTTT.

The chain employs TRBV29-1 and TRBJ1-1; 12 positions agree with TRBD1. Trimming removed 7 bases from V and 4 bases from J; junction bases left unmatched: 10. The CDR3 is 15 amino acids. Germline V gives CDR1 SQVTM, CDR2 ANQGSEA. CDR3 sequence (DNA): TGCAGCGGGATAGAGGGGGACAGGGGGCTCACTGAAGCTTTCTTT. Protein sequence: CSGIEGDRGLTEAFF.